Below, 21 T cell receptor beta chains from the same sample are listed, as sequenced in a study of blood T cell repertoires in COVID-19. Repertoires were generated with immunoSEQ multiplex PCR, while TCRdb's copy carries only in-frame clones and drops some. The data show over 110,000 clones, around 89% seen once. The sequencing sample was made of peripheral blood. The receptors were gathered from a human donor in a cohort sampled during active COVID-19.

The V gene is TRBV2, the J gene TRBJ1-2, with D possibly matching TRBD1 (6 bases). This CDR3 has 14 residues. CDR1 and CDR2 (germline): SNHLY, FYNNEI. Trimming took off 6 bases at V and 1 base at J, with 12 bases between the two ends. In DNA, the CDR3 is TGTGCCAGCAGCGCCAACAGGGATAACTATGGCTACACCTTC. This translates into CASSANRDNYGYTF.

The chain links TRBV5-1 to TRBJ2-3, with a possible D match to TRBD2 (6 bases). CDR1 and CDR2 (germline): SGHRS, YFSETQ. The CDR3 sequence is 16 residues long. V shed 0 bases and J shed 3 bases, with 14 bases lying between them. The DNA for the CDR3 is TGCGCCAGCAGCTTGGAGCCAGGAGGGGTAACAGATACGCAGTATTTT. It is translated as CASSLEPGGVTDTQYF.

V gene TRBV7-2 combines with J gene TRBJ2-3; 12 nucleotides line up with TRBD2. Trimming at V came to 5 bases and at J to 3 bases, leaving 3 bases not matched to a gene. Germline V gene sequence: CDR1 SGHTA, CDR2 FQGNSA. The CDR3 is made up of 15 amino acids. The CDR3 sequence is CASSPSGGATDTQYF. As DNA, the CDR3 is TGTGCCAGCAGCCCTAGCGGGGGGGCAACAGATACGCAGTATTTT. The full variable domain, in which reference TRBV7-2 and TRBJ2-3 provide the parts outside the CDR3, is GAGVSQSPSNKVTEKGKDVELRCDPISGHTALYWYRQSLGQGLEFLIYFQGNSAPDKSGLPSDRFSAERTGGSVSTLTIQRTQQEDSAVYLCASSPSGGATDTQYFGPGTRLTVL.

This clone was detected a few times. The chain has TRBV6-5 and TRBJ2-7; a weak D match, TRBD1 (5 bases). This CDR3 is 14 amino acids long. Germline V lookup: CDR1 MNHEY, CDR2 SVGAGI. Trimming pared 2 bases from V and 7 bases from J, leaving 15 bases between. The DNA for the CDR3 is TGTGCCAGCAGTTACGAGGCAGGGCCGAGGGAGCAGTACTTC. Its protein product is CASSYEAGPREQYF.

This chain links TRBV5-1 with TRBJ1-4; 10 positions agree with TRBD1. Germline lookup yields CDR1 SGHRS and CDR2 YFSETQ. This CDR3 is built from 15 residues. Trimming at V came to 3 bases and at J to 7 bases, leaving 6 bases not matched to a gene. As DNA, the CDR3 is TGCGCCAGCAGCTCCCGGGACAGGGGAGGTGAAAAACTGTTTTTT. Its protein product is CASSSRDRGGEKLFF.

The V and J genes are TRBV5-1 and TRBJ1-3; D is unclear. The germline CDR1 and CDR2 sequences are SGHRS and YFSETQ. The CDR3 extends over 13 amino acids. The V gene lost 4 bases and the J gene lost 4 bases, with 9 bases spanning the gap. The CDR3 DNA reads as TGCGCCAGCAGCCCAGGCCCAGGAAACACCATATATTTT. It specifies CASSPGPGNTIYF.

In its sample, this clone was seen a few times. The chain recombines TRBV5-1 with TRBJ2-7; the D gene is possibly TRBD1 (6 bases). Germline assignment: CDR1 SGHRS and CDR2 YFSETQ. The ends were cut back, 3 bases at V and 6 bases at J, with 10 bases in the middle. The CDR3 covers 12 residues. CDR3 nucleotides: TGCGCCAGCAGCTCCGAAGGGGGCGAGCAGTACTTC. Translation: CASSSEGGEQYF.

This clone was seen a handful of times. The chain recombines TRBV19 with TRBJ1-2, with D maybe TRBD1 (5 bases). This CDR3 is 13 amino acids long. Looked up from germline, CDR1 is LNHDA and CDR2 is SQIVND (reference sequence). V shed 8 bases and J shed 4 bases, with 14 bases lying between them. The CDR3 protein is CASRGGGGYGYTF. The DNA of the CDR3 is TGTGCCAGTCGCGGGGGAGGTGGCTATGGCTACACCTTC.

The gene calls are TRBV4-3 and TRBJ1-3, with 11 bases lining up with TRBD1. Unmatched junction bases numbered 7, after V lost 3 bases and J lost 3 bases. Germline V gives CDR1 LGHNA, CDR2 YSLEER. CDR3 size: 17 residues. In DNA form, the CDR3 reads TGCGCCAGCAGCCACGATCGGACAGGGGGCTTTGGAAACACCATATATTTT. Its protein is CASSHDRTGGFGNTIYF.

The rearrangement links TRBV6-6 to TRBJ1-1; 7 bases map to TRBD1. The CDR3 sequence is 13 residues long. With V trimmed by 0 bases and J by 10 bases, 5 bases remained unmatched. From germline, CDR1 is MNHNY and CDR2 SVGAGI (reference sequence). This CDR3 reads CASSYSEGAAAFF. CDR3 nucleotides: TGTGCCAGCAGTTACTCGGAGGGGGCCGCAGCTTTCTTT.

For this clone: The same CDR3 can be traced to other DNA sequences in this sample. The chain links TRBV5-1 to TRBJ1-3, with D possibly matching TRBD1 (5 bases). The CDR3 spans 15 residues. Germline V lookup: CDR1 SGHRS, CDR2 YFSETQ. V lost 0 bases and J 4 bases, leaving 11 bases between the germline ends. The CDR3 sequence: CASSLDGGSGNTIYF. Written as DNA, the CDR3 is TGCGCCAGCAGCTTGGATGGGGGGTCCGGAAACACCATATATTTT.

The rearrangement links TRBV7-6 to TRBJ1-2; 12 bases agree with TRBD1. The CDR3 is 14 residues long. In germline, CDR1 is SGHVS, CDR2 FNYEAQ. J lost 6 bases, V lost 5 bases, and 4 bases had no gene match. CDR3 DNA: TGTGCCAGCAGCAACCGGGACAGGGGGCATGGCTACACCTTC. Translating gives CASSNRDRGHGYTF.

The chain employs TRBV30 and TRBJ2-3, with D perhaps TRBD2 (6 bases). V shed 6 bases and J shed 0 bases, with 10 bases lying between them. This CDR3 is built from 13 residues. Per the germline V gene, CDR1 is GTSNPN and CDR2 is SVGIG (reference sequence). CDR3 sequence (DNA): TGTGCCTGTACCGGGACTAGCACAGATACGCAGTATTTT. This gives the protein CACTGTSTDTQYF.

This clone appeared a few times. The J gene is TRBJ1-1, the V gene TRBV5-4, with 7 positions matching TRBD1. The CDR3 length is 17 residues. CDR1 is SGHNT, CDR2 YYREEE, per germline (reference sequence). The V and J ends lost 4 bases and 4 bases, in that order; junction bases with no gene match: 16. The CDR3 region is CASSPNTGTAIITEAFF. The DNA of the CDR3 is TGTGCCAGCAGCCCCAATACCGGGACAGCCATTATCACTGAAGCTTTCTTT. Drawing the rest from reference TRBV5-4 and TRBJ1-1, the complete variable domain is ETGVTQSPTHLIKTRGQQVTLRCSSQSGHNTVSWYQQALGQGPQFIFQYYREEENGRGNFPPRFSGLQFPNYSSELNVNALELDDSALYLCASSPNTGTAIITEAFFGQGTRLTVV.

CDR3 protein: CASGTDYSGANVLTF. CDR3 bases: TGTGCCAGCGGGACAGACTACTCTGGGGCCAACGTCCTGACTTTC. This chain uses TRBV6-5 with TRBJ2-6; 7 positions match TRBD1. The CDR3 extends over 15 amino acids. Per the germline V gene, CDR1 is MNHEY and CDR2 is SVGAGI. Trimming cost V 8 bases and J 0 bases; bases outside gene matches: 4.

This clone was picked up one time. V gene TRBV12-3 or TRBV12-4 combines with J gene TRBJ1-5; perhaps TRBD1 as D (6 bases). Trimming removed 8 bases at V and 1 base at J, with 9 bases between. The CDR3 is 13 amino acids. The CDR3 DNA sequence: TGTGCCAGCGCACAGGGCAGCAATCAGCCCCAGCATTTT. It translates to CASAQGSNQPQHF.

The chain is built from TRBV6-1 and TRBJ1-5; D perhaps matches TRBD1 (5 bases). Trimming took off 1 base at V and 6 bases at J, with 13 bases between the two ends. This CDR3 has 15 residues. Germline lookup yields CDR1 MNHNS and CDR2 SASEGT. The CDR3 spells CASSEGWGGGQPQHF. The CDR3 bases are TGTGCCAGCAGTGAAGGATGGGGCGGGGGTCAGCCCCAGCATTTT.

The V gene is TRBV18, the J gene TRBJ2-5; 9 nucleotides agree with TRBD1. From germline, CDR1 is KGHSH and CDR2 LQKENI. The CDR3 runs to 14 residues. The J segment lost 6 bases and the V segment lost 2 bases, leaving 4 bases of the junction unmatched. CDR3 region: CASSPGQGSKTQYF. For the CDR3, the DNA is TGTGCCAGCTCACCAGGACAGGGGAGTAAGACCCAGTACTTC.

With respect to this clone: The junction departs from germline at one end; a sequencing error may be responsible. The chain carries TRBV2 and TRBJ2-2, with 7 bases identical to TRBD1. Germline loops: CDR1 SNHLY, CDR2 FYNNEI. This CDR3 is 15 amino acids long. CDR3 loop: CACRRTGKNTGELFF. The DNA for the CDR3 is TGTGCCTGCAGACGGACAGGAAAGAACACCGGGGAGCTGTTTTTT.

This clone was seen once. The chain joins TRBV2 to TRBJ2-7; D remains ambiguous. The CDR3 is 12 residues long. V was clipped by 6 bases and J by 4 bases, with 10 bases between them. From germline, CDR1 is SNHLY and CDR2 FYNNEI. The CDR3 loop reads CASSQLYYEQYF. The DNA of the CDR3 is TGTGCCAGCAGCCAACTTTATTACGAGCAGTACTTC.

This clone occurred once. The rearrangement uses TRBV15 and TRBJ1-3, with D possibly being TRBD1 (5 bases). V dropped 8 bases and J dropped 0 bases, with 14 bases sitting between them. Germline V gene lookup returns CDR1 LNHNV and CDR2 YYDKDF (reference sequence). CDR3 length: 15 amino acids. CDR3 region: CATGRGGYSGNTIYF. Written as DNA, the CDR3 is TGTGCCACCGGGAGGGGAGGGTACTCTGGAAACACCATATATTTT.